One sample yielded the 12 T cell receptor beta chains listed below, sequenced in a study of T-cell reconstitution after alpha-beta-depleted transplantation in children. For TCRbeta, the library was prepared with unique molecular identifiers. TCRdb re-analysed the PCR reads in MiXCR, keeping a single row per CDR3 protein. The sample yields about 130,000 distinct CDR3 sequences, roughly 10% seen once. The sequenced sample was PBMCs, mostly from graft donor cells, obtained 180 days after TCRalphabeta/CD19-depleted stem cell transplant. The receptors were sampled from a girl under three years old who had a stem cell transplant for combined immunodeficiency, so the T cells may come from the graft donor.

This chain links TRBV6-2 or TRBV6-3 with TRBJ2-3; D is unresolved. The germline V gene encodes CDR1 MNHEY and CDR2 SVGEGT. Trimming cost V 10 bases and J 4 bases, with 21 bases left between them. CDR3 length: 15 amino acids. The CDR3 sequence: CATYRGRAAADTQYF. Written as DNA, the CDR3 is TGTGCCACCTACCGCGGAAGGGCCGCCGCAGATACGCAGTATTTT.

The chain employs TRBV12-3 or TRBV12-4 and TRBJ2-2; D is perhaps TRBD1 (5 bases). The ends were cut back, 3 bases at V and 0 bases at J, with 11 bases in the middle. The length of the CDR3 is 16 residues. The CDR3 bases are TGTGCCAGCAGTTTGAAAAGACAGACGAACACCGGGGAGCTGTTTTTT. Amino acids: CASSLKRQTNTGELFF.

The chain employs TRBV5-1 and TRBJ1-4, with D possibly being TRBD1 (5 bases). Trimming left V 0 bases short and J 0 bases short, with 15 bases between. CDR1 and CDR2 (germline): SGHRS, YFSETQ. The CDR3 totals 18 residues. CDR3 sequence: CASSLDGGRGPTNEKLFF. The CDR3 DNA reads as TGCGCCAGCAGCTTGGATGGGGGAAGGGGACCAACTAATGAAAAACTGTTTTTT.

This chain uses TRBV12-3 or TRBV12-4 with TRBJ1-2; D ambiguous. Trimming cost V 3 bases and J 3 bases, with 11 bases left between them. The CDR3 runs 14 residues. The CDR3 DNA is TGTGCCAGCAGTTTCGGCAGGAGCCACTATGGCTACACCTTC. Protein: CASSFGRSHYGYTF.

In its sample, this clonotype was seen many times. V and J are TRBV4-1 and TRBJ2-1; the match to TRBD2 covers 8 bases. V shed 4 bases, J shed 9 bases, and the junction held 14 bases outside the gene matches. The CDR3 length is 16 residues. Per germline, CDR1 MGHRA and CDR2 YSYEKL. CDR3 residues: CASSPRRTSIGVEQFF. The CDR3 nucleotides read TGCGCCAGCAGCCCAAGGAGGACTAGCATTGGTGTTGAGCAGTTCTTC.

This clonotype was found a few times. CDR3 bases: TGTGCCAGCAGCTTAGGAGGTAGTTACAATCAGCCCCAGCATTTT. Translation: CASSLGGSYNQPQHF. The gene calls are TRBV7-2 and TRBJ1-5; D call uncertain. CDR1 SGHTA and CDR2 FQGNSA come from the germline V gene. V was clipped by 1 base and J by 3 bases, with 10 bases between them. The CDR3 contains 15 residues.

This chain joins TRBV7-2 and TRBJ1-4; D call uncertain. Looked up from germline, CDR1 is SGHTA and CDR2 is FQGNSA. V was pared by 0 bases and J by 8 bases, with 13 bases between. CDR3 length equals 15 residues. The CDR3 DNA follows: TGTGCCAGCAGCTTAGCGCTAAAGAGGAGGGAAAAACTGTTTTTT. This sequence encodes CASSLALKRREKLFF.

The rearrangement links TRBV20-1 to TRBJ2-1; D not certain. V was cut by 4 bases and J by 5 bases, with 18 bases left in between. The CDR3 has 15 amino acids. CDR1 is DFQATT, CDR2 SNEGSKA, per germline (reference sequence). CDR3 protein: CSAKVWLSPHNEQFF. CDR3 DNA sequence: TGCAGTGCTAAGGTCTGGCTTTCCCCGCACAATGAGCAGTTCTTC.

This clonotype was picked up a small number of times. Written as DNA, the CDR3 is TGTGCCAGCAGCCCAGGGGGGGGTTGGAGCCCTGAAGCTTTCTTT. Translation: CASSPGGGWSPEAFF. This rearrangement joins TRBV9 to TRBJ1-1, with 7 bases identical to TRBD1. J was trimmed by 6 bases and V by 4 bases; bases with no gene match: 12. Germline loops: CDR1 SGDLS, CDR2 YYNGEE. The CDR3 runs 15 residues.

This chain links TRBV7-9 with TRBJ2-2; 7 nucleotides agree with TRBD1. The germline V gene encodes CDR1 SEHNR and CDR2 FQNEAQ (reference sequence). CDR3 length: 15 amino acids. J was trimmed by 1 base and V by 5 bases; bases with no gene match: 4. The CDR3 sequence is CASSLRDRNTGELFF. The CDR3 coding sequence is TGTGCCAGCAGCCTTCGGGACAGGAACACCGGGGAGCTGTTTTTT.

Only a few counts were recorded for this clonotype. The CDR3 DNA sequence: TGCAGTGCTAGAGATCTGACTAGCGGGACCAATGAGCAGTTCTTC. It yields the protein CSARDLTSGTNEQFF. This chain joins TRBV20-1 and TRBJ2-1; 11 bases line up with TRBD2. The CDR3 is 15 amino acids. The J segment lost 6 bases and the V segment lost 0 bases, leaving 4 bases of the junction unmatched. Germline V gene sequence: CDR1 DFQATT, CDR2 SNEGSKA (reference sequence).

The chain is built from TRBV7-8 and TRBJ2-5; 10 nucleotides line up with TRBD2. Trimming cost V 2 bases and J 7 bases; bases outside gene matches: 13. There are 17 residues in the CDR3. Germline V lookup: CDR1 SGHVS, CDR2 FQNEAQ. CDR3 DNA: TGTGCCAGCAGCTTATCCTGGACTAGCGGCTTCACCCCGACCCAGTACTTC. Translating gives CASSLSWTSGFTPTQYF.